This entry is about one T cell receptor (beta chain). The V gene end was trimmed by 4 bases and the J gene end by 3 bases; junction bases not matched to a gene: 8. The CDR3 covers 15 residues. Germline loops: CDR1 SGHRS, CDR2 YFSETQ. The sample comes from a study of shared clonotypes between healthy human individuals. At the level of the study: A few men and two women, aged 18 to 49, were donors.

CD4+ cells were split into CD45RA+ naive and CD45RA-negative memory subsets. Assay execution took place at the deep level. Each replicate PCR on the sorted subsets used about 220 ng DNA (about 30,000 T cell genomes). Libraries were prepared by immunoSEQ multiplex PCR; TCRdb keeps only in-frame clonotypes and omits some of them. This sample carries about 2.3 million clones, roughly 90% of them seen once, and the ten largest clones take about 0.36%. This receptor was taken from a man aged 18-30 years in good health. Some clones in this sample may be carry-over from other donors' samples. The rearrangement joins TRBV5-1 to TRBJ2-7; 9 nucleotides agree with TRBD2. The material sequenced was naive CD4+ T cells from PBMCs. Subset here: CD45RA+ positively selected. CDR3 DNA sequence: TGCGCCAGCAGCATCGGCGGGGGGGTCAACTACGAGCAGTACTTC. It yields the protein CASSIGGGVNYEQYF.